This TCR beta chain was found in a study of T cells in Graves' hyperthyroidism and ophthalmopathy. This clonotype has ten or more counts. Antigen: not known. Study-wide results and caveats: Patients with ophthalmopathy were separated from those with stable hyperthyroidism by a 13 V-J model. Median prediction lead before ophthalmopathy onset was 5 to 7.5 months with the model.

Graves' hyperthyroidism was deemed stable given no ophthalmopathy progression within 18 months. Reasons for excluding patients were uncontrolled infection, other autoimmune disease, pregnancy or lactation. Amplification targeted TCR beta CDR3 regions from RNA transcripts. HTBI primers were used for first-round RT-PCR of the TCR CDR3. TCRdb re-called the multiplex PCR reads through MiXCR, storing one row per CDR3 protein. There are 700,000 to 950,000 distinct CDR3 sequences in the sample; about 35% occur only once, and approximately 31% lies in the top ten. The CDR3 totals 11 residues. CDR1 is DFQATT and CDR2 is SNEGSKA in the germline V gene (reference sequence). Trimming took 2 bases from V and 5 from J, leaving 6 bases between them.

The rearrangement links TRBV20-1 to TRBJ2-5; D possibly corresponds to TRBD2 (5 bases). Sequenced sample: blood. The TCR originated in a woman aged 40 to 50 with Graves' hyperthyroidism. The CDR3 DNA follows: TGCAGTGCTAGAAGGGAGGAGACCCAGTACTTC. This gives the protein CSARREETQYF.